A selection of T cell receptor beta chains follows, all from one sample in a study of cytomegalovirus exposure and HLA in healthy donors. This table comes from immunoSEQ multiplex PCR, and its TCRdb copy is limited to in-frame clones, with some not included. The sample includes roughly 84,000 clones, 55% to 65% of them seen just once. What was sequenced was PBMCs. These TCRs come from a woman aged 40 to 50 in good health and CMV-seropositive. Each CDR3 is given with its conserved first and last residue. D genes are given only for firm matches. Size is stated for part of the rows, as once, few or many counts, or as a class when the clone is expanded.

CDR3nt: TGCAGCTCTCGAGGGAAGGGCTTGGGCAATGAGCAGTTCTTC; CDR3aa: CSSRGKGLGNEQFF; j_gene: TRBJ2-1; abundance: few; v_gene: TRBV29-1; d_gene: .
CDR3nt: TGTGCCAGCAGCCAAGAATTCGGGAACACTGAAGCTTTCTTT; CDR3aa: CASSQEFGNTEAFF; j_gene: TRBJ1-1; abundance: once; v_gene: TRBV4-2; d_gene: .
CDR3nt: TGTGCCAGCAGGAGGGCAGCTAATGAAAAACTGTTTTTT; CDR3aa: CASRRAANEKLFF; j_gene: TRBJ1-4; abundance: .; v_gene: TRBV28; d_gene: .
CDR3nt: TGTGCCAGCAGTACCAGAGGACAGGGGGCCATGAACACTGAAGCTTTCTTT; CDR3aa: CASSTRGQGAMNTEAFF; j_gene: TRBJ1-1; abundance: once; v_gene: TRBV27; d_gene: TRBD1
CDR3nt: TGTGCCAGCAGCTATGCCGCAGGGGGCGAGCAGTACTTC; CDR3aa: CASSYAAGGEQYF; j_gene: TRBJ2-7; abundance: .; v_gene: TRBV7-8; d_gene: TRBD1
CDR3nt: TGTGCCAGCAGCCAGCAGGGAAAGGCGAACACCATATATTTT; CDR3aa: CASSQQGKANTIYF; j_gene: TRBJ1-3; abundance: .; v_gene: TRBV4-2; d_gene: .
CDR3nt: TGTGCCAGCAGTTTATGGGAGGGGGGAGGAAACACCGGGGAGCTGTTTTTT; CDR3aa: CASSLWEGGGNTGELFF; j_gene: TRBJ2-2; abundance: .; v_gene: TRBV27; d_gene: .
CDR3nt: TGTGCCACCAGCAAGCTCCGGACAGGTGGAGCCAAAAACATTCAGTACTTC; CDR3aa: CATSKLRTGGAKNIQYF; j_gene: TRBJ2-4; abundance: .; v_gene: TRBV15; d_gene: TRBD1
CDR3nt: TGTGCCAGCAGCGTAGATGGGGGAGGCTATGGCTACACCTTT; CDR3aa: CASSVDGGGYGYTF; j_gene: TRBJ1-2; abundance: .; v_gene: TRBV9; d_gene: .
CDR3nt: TGTGCCAGCAGGACGACTAACCCAGATACGCAGTATTTT; CDR3aa: CASRTTNPDTQYF; j_gene: TRBJ2-3; abundance: .; v_gene: TRBV2; d_gene: .
CDR3nt: TGTGCCAGCAGCTTTGACAGGGACATGAACACTGAAGCTTTCTTT; CDR3aa: CASSFDRDMNTEAFF; j_gene: TRBJ1-1; abundance: .; v_gene: TRBV7-9; d_gene: TRBD1
CDR3nt: TGCAGTGCTCGCTTTGCGCCTGAAGCTTTCTTT; CDR3aa: CSARFAPEAFF; j_gene: TRBJ1-1; abundance: .; v_gene: TRBV20-1; d_gene: .
CDR3nt: TGTGCCAGTAGTTCAGGCAATCAGCCCCAGCATTTT; CDR3aa: CASSSGNQPQHF; j_gene: TRBJ1-5; abundance: .; v_gene: TRBV19; d_gene: .
CDR3nt: TGTGCCAGCAGCCGGACACGGTCGATTTCCGAAAAACTGTTTTTT; CDR3aa: CASSRTRSISEKLFF; j_gene: TRBJ1-4; abundance: .; v_gene: TRBV14; d_gene: .
CDR3nt: TGTGCCAGCAGCTCCCGCGGGGGAATGGGAGGAGGTGAGCAGTACTTC; CDR3aa: CASSSRGGMGGGEQYF; j_gene: TRBJ2-7; abundance: .; v_gene: TRBV11-2; d_gene: TRBD2
CDR3nt: TGCGCCAGCAGCCAAGATCACAGGGGCCTAGGGGACTATGGCTACACCTTC; CDR3aa: CASSQDHRGLGDYGYTF; j_gene: TRBJ1-2; abundance: .; v_gene: TRBV4-3; d_gene: TRBD1
CDR3nt: TGTGCCAGCAGCGTAGATGGACACAGGAACACTGAAGCTTTCTTT; CDR3aa: CASSVDGHRNTEAFF; j_gene: TRBJ1-1; abundance: few; v_gene: TRBV9; d_gene: .
CDR3nt: TGCGCCAGCAGTCCTGGCCAGTCAGTTGGCTATGGCTACACCTTC; CDR3aa: CASSPGQSVGYGYTF; j_gene: TRBJ1-2; abundance: .; v_gene: TRBV5-1; d_gene: .
CDR3nt: TGCGCCAGCAGCCAGGCCGGGACTCAGGACACTGAAGCTTTCTTT; CDR3aa: CASSQAGTQDTEAFF; j_gene: TRBJ1-1; abundance: few; v_gene: TRBV4-1; d_gene: .
CDR3nt: TGTGCCAGCAGCAGGGGAGATACGCAGTATTTT; CDR3aa: CASSRGDTQYF; j_gene: TRBJ2-3; abundance: .; v_gene: TRBV5-6; d_gene: .
CDR3nt: TGCAGCGTTTGGGGCGGCAGGGGCTACGAGCAGTACTTC; CDR3aa: CSVWGGRGYEQYF; j_gene: TRBJ2-7; abundance: few; v_gene: TRBV29-1; d_gene: .
CDR3nt: TGTGCCATCAGGGACAGGGGAAACACCGGGGAGCTGTTTTTT; CDR3aa: CAIRDRGNTGELFF; j_gene: TRBJ2-2; abundance: .; v_gene: TRBV10-3; d_gene: TRBD1
CDR3nt: TGTGCCAGCAGCTTACGACAGGGACCTACCTACGAGCAGTACTTC; CDR3aa: CASSLRQGPTYEQYF; j_gene: TRBJ2-7; abundance: .; v_gene: TRBV7-2; d_gene: TRBD1